Below are 14 T cell receptor beta chains sequenced from a single sample in a study of siplizumab effects on memory and regulatory T cells. The protocol was immunoSEQ multiplex PCR, while the TCRdb copy is restricted to in-frame clones and leaves out a portion. In the table there are more than 90,000 clones, around 94% of which are singletons. The specimen was non-Treg CD4+ T cells sorted from blood. The receptors here all came from a human donor in good health.

The chain joins TRBV30 to TRBJ2-7; weak D call: TRBD2 (6 bases). The V end lost 0 bases, the J end lost 5 bases, and 11 bases lay between the germline ends. CDR3 size: 13 residues. The germline V gene has CDR1 GTSNPN and CDR2 SVGIG (reference sequence). As DNA, the CDR3 is TGTGCCTGGAGTGTACGGCGGGATCACGAGCAGTACTTC. Its protein is CAWSVRRDHEQYF.

The chain couples TRBV19 to TRBJ2-1; 13 nucleotides match TRBD2. CDR1 and CDR2 (germline): LNHDA, SQIVND (reference sequence). The V and J ends lost 4 bases and 7 bases, in that order; junction bases with no gene match: 1. The CDR3 covers 14 residues. In DNA, the CDR3 is TGTGCCAGTAGTAGGGGACTAGCGGGGAATGAGCAGTTCTTC. Protein product: CASSRGLAGNEQFF.

The chain recombines TRBV11-2 with TRBJ1-3; D ambiguous. The germline V gene encodes CDR1 SGHAT and CDR2 FQNNGV. V lost 1 base and J 2 bases, leaving 12 bases between the germline ends. The CDR3 extends over 16 amino acids. The CDR3 here is CASSLGPQRTGNTIYF. The CDR3, as DNA: TGTGCCAGCAGCTTAGGCCCCCAGAGGACTGGAAACACCATATATTTT.

The V gene is TRBV7-9, the J gene TRBJ2-5, with D uncertain. CDR3 length: 13 residues. V was pared by 5 bases and J by 12 bases, with 19 bases between. Germline CDR1 SEHNR, CDR2 FQNEAQ (reference sequence). CDR3 loop: CASSPMVMVGKYF. As DNA, the CDR3 is TGTGCCAGCAGCCCAATGGTGATGGTAGGAAAGTACTTC.

In DNA, the CDR3 is TGTGCCAGCAGCTTTGCAGGGATCTACGAGCAGTACTTC. It yields the protein CASSFAGIYEQYF. The chain links TRBV7-2 to TRBJ2-7; TRBD1 might be the D (5 bases). Germline V gene sequence: CDR1 SGHTA, CDR2 FQGNSA. The CDR3 spans 13 residues. Trimming pared 3 bases from V and 3 bases from J, leaving 9 bases between.

The chain couples TRBV29-1 to TRBJ1-1; a weak D match, TRBD1 (6 bases). CDR1 and CDR2 from the germline V gene are SQVTM and ANQGSEA. V lost 4 bases and J 4 bases, leaving 19 bases between the germline ends. CDR3 length: 15 residues. CDR3 in amino acids: CSVVGFGGLVTEAFF. CDR3 in DNA: TGCAGCGTTGTTGGGTTTGGGGGGCTGGTCACTGAAGCTTTCTTT.

The chain is built from TRBV6-1 and TRBJ1-5; 7 bases fit TRBD1. CDR1 is MNHNS, CDR2 SASEGT, per germline. The V gene end was trimmed by 8 bases and the J gene end by 5 bases; junction bases not matched to a gene: 9. The CDR3 length is 14 residues. The CDR3 protein is CASAFGGQHQPQHF. Here the CDR3 DNA reads TGTGCCAGCGCTTTCGGGGGACAGCATCAGCCCCAGCATTTT.

The V gene is TRBV5-1, the J gene TRBJ2-1; 7 bases fit TRBD2. V lost 7 bases and J lost 4; bases outside the gene matches: 5. Germline CDR1 SGHRS, CDR2 YFSETQ. The CDR3 runs to 13 residues. DNA for the CDR3: TGCGCCAGCTCTACACTAGCGTACAATGAGCAGTTCTTC. Amino acids: CASSTLAYNEQFF.

The chain recombines TRBV27 with TRBJ1-6; D is unresolved. Between the trimmed V and J ends, which lost 8 bases and 2 bases, there was a span of 7 bases. The CDR3 covers 13 residues. Per germline, CDR1 MNHEY and CDR2 SMNVEV (reference sequence). The CDR3 region is CASGNTYNSPLHF. The CDR3 DNA reads as TGTGCCAGCGGTAATACCTATAATTCACCCCTCCACTTT.

The gene calls are TRBV11-2 and TRBJ2-1, with D tentatively TRBD2 (6 bases). Trimming left V 4 bases short and J 4 bases short, with 14 bases between. This CDR3 is built from 15 residues. Germline CDR1 reads SGHAT; CDR2 reads FQNNGV. The DNA of the CDR3 is TGTGCCAGCAGCTCAACCGGGGACTTATACAATGAGCAGTTCTTC. Translating gives CASSSTGDLYNEQFF.

The gene calls are TRBV6-1 and TRBJ1-3; 8 bases line up with TRBD1. Losses at the gene ends were 5 bases for V and 2 bases for J; bases not matched to a gene: 2. This CDR3 region has 14 residues. Germline CDR1 MNHNS, CDR2 SASEGT. The CDR3 is CASSPQGAGNTIYF. In DNA, the CDR3 is TGTGCCAGCAGTCCACAGGGGGCTGGAAACACCATATATTTT.

The rearrangement joins TRBV7-2 to TRBJ2-2; possibly TRBD2 for D (6 bases). Germline loops: CDR1 SGHTA, CDR2 FQGNSA. Trimming removed 0 bases at V and 5 bases at J, with 13 bases between. The CDR3 sequence is 16 residues long. This CDR3 reads CASSLAHTGDTGELFF. Here the CDR3 DNA reads TGTGCCAGCAGCTTAGCCCATACGGGAGATACCGGGGAGCTGTTTTTT.

This sequence joins TRBV6-5 and TRBJ2-1, with 7 bases lining up with TRBD2. This CDR3 contains 14 residues. Trimming removed 0 bases from V and 9 bases from J; junction bases left unmatched: 5. Germline V gene data show CDR1 as MNHEY and CDR2 as SVGAGI. The CDR3 region has the DNA TGTGCCAGCAGTTACTCTGGCGGGAGTGGTGAGCAGTTCTTC. It specifies CASSYSGGSGEQFF.

The chain is built from TRBV28 and TRBJ1-2; 7 bases are a match to TRBD1. The CDR3 totals 13 residues. The germline V gene encodes CDR1 MDHEN and CDR2 SYDVKM. V was clipped by 6 bases and J by 6 bases; unmatched bases: 7. CDR3 residues: CASRVDREDGYTF. The CDR3 DNA follows: TGTGCCAGCAGGGTAGACAGGGAGGATGGCTACACCTTC.